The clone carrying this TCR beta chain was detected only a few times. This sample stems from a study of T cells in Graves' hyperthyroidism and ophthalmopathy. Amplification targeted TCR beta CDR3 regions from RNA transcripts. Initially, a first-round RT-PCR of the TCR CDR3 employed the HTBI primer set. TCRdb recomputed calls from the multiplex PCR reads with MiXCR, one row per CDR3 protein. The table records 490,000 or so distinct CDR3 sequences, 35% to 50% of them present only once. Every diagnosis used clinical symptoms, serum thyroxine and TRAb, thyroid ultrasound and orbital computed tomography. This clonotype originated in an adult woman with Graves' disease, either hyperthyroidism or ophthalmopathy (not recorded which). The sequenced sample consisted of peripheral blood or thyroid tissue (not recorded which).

The CDR3 sequence: CASRPTSGRATEETQYF. The CDR3 DNA reads as TGTGCCAGCAGGCCAACTAGCGGGAGGGCGACGGAGGAGACCCAGTACTTC. The gene calls are TRBV7-9 and TRBJ2-5; 13 bases map to TRBD2. V trimming: 6 bases; J trimming: 5 bases; junction bases outside the gene matches: 12. Germline V gene data show CDR1 as SEHNR and CDR2 as FQNEAQ (reference sequence). The CDR3 extends over 17 amino acids.